The 5 T cell receptor beta chains below were found in one sample sequenced in a study of cytomegalovirus exposure and HLA in healthy donors. 13 Jbeta primers and 60 Vbeta primers were used for the PCR. The assay was immunoSEQ multiplex PCR, and TCRdb's table has in-frame clones only and misses some. The table lists about 89,000 clones, under 80% of them singletons. Sequencing was done on a sample of PBMCs. These receptor sequences come from a male donor in good health and CMV-seronegative.

The chain uses TRBV10-2 and TRBJ2-2; TRBD2 aligns across 13 bases. Germline trimming cut 6 bases from V and 5 bases from J; bases unmatched to any gene: 3. The CDR3 is 15 amino acids. Germline loops: CDR1 WSHSY, CDR2 SAAADI. CDR3 protein: CASRTSGGITGELFF. CDR3 nucleotide sequence: TGCGCCAGCAGGACTAGCGGGGGGATAACCGGGGAGCTGTTTTTT.

Remarks on this clone: Other DNA sequences in this specimen translate into the identical CDR3. The DNA of the CDR3 is TGTGCCAGCAGCTCATACAATGAGCAGTTCTTC. It is translated as CASSSYNEQFF. The chain has TRBV5-6 and TRBJ2-1; no clear D. The CDR3 has 11 residues. Germline V gene sequence: CDR1 SGHDT, CDR2 YYEEEE. The ends were cut back, 3 bases at V and 4 bases at J, with 2 bases in the middle.

The rearrangement joins TRBV6-5 to TRBJ1-6, with 7 positions matching TRBD1. Germline V lookup: CDR1 MNHEY, CDR2 SVGAGI. The ends lost 4 bases at V and 7 bases at J; junction bases unmatched: 7. This CDR3 contains 15 residues. The CDR3 nucleotides read TGTGCCAGCAGTTGGAGGACAGGACGGAATTCACCCCTCCACTTT. Its protein product is CASSWRTGRNSPLHF.

Here the CDR3 reads CASSIDLSGRAYEQYF. The CDR3 DNA sequence: TGTGCCAGTAGTATAGATCTCAGCGGGAGGGCCTACGAGCAGTACTTC. This chain uses TRBV19 with TRBJ2-7; 10 bases map to TRBD2. Trimming at V came to 0 bases and at J to 2 bases, leaving 4 bases not matched to a gene. This CDR3 region has 16 residues. Per the germline V gene, CDR1 is LNHDA and CDR2 is SQIVND (reference sequence).

The CDR3, as DNA: TGTGCCAGCAGCTTAGCCATTACCACGACGGGGTCACCCCTCCACTTT. Translating gives CASSLAITTTGSPLHF. V gene TRBV7-2 combines with J gene TRBJ1-6, with D unresolved. The CDR3 consists of 16 residues. CDR1 and CDR2 from the germline V gene are SGHTA and FQGNSA. Trimming left V 0 bases short and J 10 bases short, with 16 bases between.